Listed below are T cell receptor beta chains from one sample, sequenced in a study of CD8 T cells in ankylosing spondylitis. TCRdb used MiXCR to reprocess the 5' RACE reads, holding one entry per CDR3 protein. Found here are some 700,000 distinct CDR3 sequences, 19% of them singletons; the top ten hold around 19%. The sequencing input was blood, either unsorted or a sorted T cell fraction (not recorded which). These receptors were collected from a male donor with ankylosing spondylitis. CDR3s include the opening cysteine and the closing phenylalanine or tryptophan. The D gene is left open where the match is weak. Clone size appears in some rows only: once, few, many, or a class for an expanded clone.

abundance: -; j_gene: TRBJ2-1; v_gene: TRBV12-3/TRBV12-4; d_gene: -; CDR3nt: TGTGCCAGCATGCCACTGGGGGTAGGGTGGCATGAGCAGTTCTTC; CDR3aa: CASMPLGVGWHEQFF
abundance: few; j_gene: TRBJ1-1; v_gene: TRBV6-5; d_gene: -; CDR3nt: TGTGCCAGCAGTTCCTACGCTCCGCAGGCCCCGGGGGGTGGCACTGAAGCTTTCTTT; CDR3aa: CASSSYAPQAPGGGTEAFF
abundance: few; j_gene: TRBJ2-1; v_gene: TRBV7-9; d_gene: -; CDR3nt: TGTGCCAGCAGCTCTTCCTTAGGACAGCCTGGGAATGAGCAGTTCTTC; CDR3aa: CASSSSLGQPGNEQFF
abundance: -; j_gene: TRBJ2-7; v_gene: TRBV12-3/TRBV12-4; d_gene: -; CDR3nt: TGTGCCAGCAGTACCCCCTACGACGAGCAGTACTTC; CDR3aa: CASSTPYDEQYF
abundance: -; j_gene: TRBJ2-1; v_gene: TRBV6-5; d_gene: TRBD2; CDR3nt: TGTGCCAGCAGTTATGGATCGACTAGCGGCGTCACTGAGCAGTTCTTC; CDR3aa: CASSYGSTSGVTEQFF
abundance: few; j_gene: TRBJ1-1; v_gene: TRBV5-1; d_gene: TRBD1; CDR3nt: TGCGCCAGCAGCCCTGGACAGGGCTCGAGCACTGAAGCTTTCTTT; CDR3aa: CASSPGQGSSTEAFF
abundance: -; j_gene: TRBJ1-2; v_gene: TRBV12-3/TRBV12-4; d_gene: TRBD1; CDR3nt: TGTGCCAGCAGTTTCGACAGGGAAAGAGGCTACACCTTC; CDR3aa: CASSFDRERGYTF
abundance: -; j_gene: TRBJ1-4; v_gene: TRBV7-9; d_gene: -; CDR3nt: TGTGCCAGCAGCCAAACCGGGGCAACTAATGAAAAACTGTTTTTT; CDR3aa: CASSQTGATNEKLFF
abundance: -; j_gene: TRBJ2-3; v_gene: TRBV12-3/TRBV12-4; d_gene: TRBD1; CDR3nt: TGTGCCAGCAACTCCAGGGGGCGCGTAGATACGCAGTATTTT; CDR3aa: CASNSRGRVDTQYF
abundance: many; j_gene: TRBJ2-2; v_gene: TRBV6-5; d_gene: -; CDR3nt: TGTGCCAGCACTTTGGGCGGGGAGCTGTTTTTT; CDR3aa: CASTLGGELFF
abundance: -; j_gene: TRBJ2-1; v_gene: TRBV7-3; d_gene: -; CDR3nt: TGTGCCAGCAGCAACAAGAGGGCTGGTTCGGGGGTCTCCTACAATGAGCAGTTCTTC; CDR3aa: CASSNKRAGSGVSYNEQFF
abundance: few; j_gene: TRBJ2-7; v_gene: TRBV29-1; d_gene: TRBD1; CDR3nt: TGCAGCGTTGGAGGTCAGGGGGCCTCAAAGGAGCAGTACTTC; CDR3aa: CSVGGQGASKEQYF
abundance: few; j_gene: TRBJ2-5; v_gene: TRBV30; d_gene: -; CDR3nt: TGTGCCTGGAGTGTGAACAGTCTAGAGACCCAGTACTTC; CDR3aa: CAWSVNSLETQYF
abundance: -; j_gene: TRBJ1-2; v_gene: TRBV5-1; d_gene: -; CDR3nt: TGCGCCAGCAGCTTGGATGGAAACCCTAACTATGGCTACACCTTC; CDR3aa: CASSLDGNPNYGYTF
abundance: few; j_gene: TRBJ1-2; v_gene: TRBV7-6; d_gene: -; CDR3nt: TGTGCCAGCAGCCAGGGACCGATCTATGGCTACACCTTC; CDR3aa: CASSQGPIYGYTF
abundance: -; j_gene: TRBJ2-1; v_gene: TRBV5-1; d_gene: TRBD2; CDR3nt: TGCGCCAGCAGCTCTAGCGGGAGGCCCTACAATGAGCAGTTCTTC; CDR3aa: CASSSSGRPYNEQFF
abundance: -; j_gene: TRBJ2-1; v_gene: TRBV4-3; d_gene: -; CDR3nt: TGCGCCAGCAGCCAAGAGGGGGTCTCCTACAATGAGCAGTTCTTC; CDR3aa: CASSQEGVSYNEQFF
abundance: -; j_gene: TRBJ1-2; v_gene: TRBV12-3/TRBV12-4; d_gene: TRBD1; CDR3nt: TGTGCCAGCAGTTTAGCGCTCGAGGGGTTGACCTCCGGGACAGGGATCTTC; CDR3aa: CASSLALEGLTSGTGIF
abundance: few; j_gene: TRBJ1-2; v_gene: TRBV4-3; d_gene: -; CDR3nt: TGCGCCAGCAGCCAAGCAAGTCCGGGGAACTATGGCTACACCTTC; CDR3aa: CASSQASPGNYGYTF
abundance: many; j_gene: TRBJ1-1; v_gene: TRBV20-1; d_gene: -; CDR3nt: TGCAGTGCTGCTCGAGGGGGGAACACTGAAGCTTTCTTT; CDR3aa: CSAARGGNTEAFF
abundance: few; j_gene: TRBJ2-1; v_gene: TRBV29-1; d_gene: -; CDR3nt: TGCAGCGTTGAAGATCTCCTATATACCAGCTCCTACAATGAGCAGTTCTTC; CDR3aa: CSVEDLLYTSSYNEQFF
abundance: few; j_gene: TRBJ2-5; v_gene: TRBV14; d_gene: -; CDR3nt: TGTGCCAGCAGCCAAGCGGACAAACAAGAGACCCAGTACTTC; CDR3aa: CASSQADKQETQYF
abundance: few; j_gene: TRBJ2-7; v_gene: TRBV10-3; d_gene: TRBD1; CDR3nt: TGTGCCATCAGTCGGACAGGCTACGAGCAGTACTTC; CDR3aa: CAISRTGYEQYF
abundance: -; j_gene: TRBJ2-3; v_gene: TRBV5-4; d_gene: -; CDR3nt: TGTGCCAGCAGCTCTCCCCGGGGCTACAACACAGATACGCAGTATTTT; CDR3aa: CASSSPRGYNTDTQYF
abundance: few; j_gene: TRBJ1-1; v_gene: TRBV7-9; d_gene: -; CDR3nt: TGTGCCAGCAGCCCGGACTTCCTTGAAGCTTTCTTT; CDR3aa: CASSPDFLEAFF
abundance: -; j_gene: TRBJ2-1; v_gene: TRBV9; d_gene: -; CDR3nt: TGTGCCAGCAGTGAGACCGGGGCCCAGGTAAATGAGCAGTTCTTC; CDR3aa: CASSETGAQVNEQFF
abundance: few; j_gene: TRBJ1-5; v_gene: TRBV12-3/TRBV12-4; d_gene: -; CDR3nt: TGTGCCACCCTTAGGAGCCAAGGGAATCAGCCCCAGCATTTT; CDR3aa: CATLRSQGNQPQHF
abundance: -; j_gene: TRBJ2-2; v_gene: TRBV25-1; d_gene: -; CDR3nt: TGTGCCAGCAGTGAATTTAATAAAAACACCGGGGAGCTGTTTTTT; CDR3aa: CASSEFNKNTGELFF
abundance: -; j_gene: TRBJ2-1; v_gene: TRBV5-1; d_gene: TRBD1; CDR3nt: TGCGCCAGCATGGATGGGACAGCGTACAATGAGCAGTTCTTC; CDR3aa: CASMDGTAYNEQFF
abundance: many; j_gene: TRBJ2-2; v_gene: TRBV7-2; d_gene: -; CDR3nt: TGTGCCAGCAGCTTCAACAGGGCCGGGGAGCTGTTTTTT; CDR3aa: CASSFNRAGELFF